This T cell receptor (beta chain) is drawn from a study of T cells in localized non-small cell lung cancer. Method: immunoSEQ multiplex PCR; TCRdb's copy keeps in-frame clones and lacks some. Of some 39,000 clones listed, roughly 83% are singletons. The sample was PBMCs, taken before any cancer treatment. The receptor was derived from a woman aged 40-70 years with stage II squamous cell lung carcinoma.

CDR3 in DNA: TGTGCCAGCAGCGTAGGAGGGGCTATACAAGAGACCCAGTACTTC. Translating it yields CASSVGGAIQETQYF. The J gene is TRBJ2-5, the V gene TRBV9, with D perhaps TRBD1 or TRBD2 (5 bases each). This CDR3 contains 15 residues. Per the germline V gene, CDR1 is SGDLS and CDR2 is YYNGEE. V lost 0 bases, J lost 2 bases, and 11 bases lay in between.